This TCR beta chain was recovered during a study of response to subunit inactivated influenza vaccine. Study-wide results and limits: After each seasonal influenza vaccination, few new T cells are recruited, the authors suggested.

Turning to this clonotype: Its target is not known.

TCRdb reanalysed the RT-PCR reads using MiXCR and keeps one entry per CDR3 protein. The table includes some 520,000 distinct CDR3 sequences, approximately 15% detected once. CDR1 and CDR2 from the germline V gene are SGHAT and FQNNGV. The CDR3 sequence is 14 residues long. The V and J ends lost 5 bases and 1 base, in that order; junction bases with no gene match: 4. The clonotype comes from a man aged 45 to 70 who received an inactivated influenza vaccine. The chain uses TRBV11-2 and TRBJ2-5; 7 bases match TRBD1. The material was CD4+ T cells sorted from PBMCs, obtained less than 30 months after vaccination. The CDR3 DNA is TGTGCCAGCAGCCCCCAGGGGGTCCAAGAGACCCAGTACTTC. This codes for CASSPQGVQETQYF. Supplemented by reference TRBV11-2 and TRBJ2-5, the full variable domain reads EAGVAQSPRYKIIEKRQSVAFWCNPISGHATLYWYQQILGQGPKLLIQFQNNGVVDDSQLPKDRFSAERLKGVDSTLKIQPAKLEDSAVYLCASSPQGVQETQYFGPGTRLLVL.